The 30 T cell receptor beta chains listed next were all sequenced from one sample in a study of blood T cells in healthy people across ages. PCR was performed a second time for about 7 to 12 cycles using a sample-barcoded 5' primer and a J-beta primer mix. One entry per CDR3 protein results from TCRdb running MiXCR on the 5' RACE reads. This table has roughly 860,000 distinct CDR3 sequences, approximately 65% appearing once. The sequenced sample consisted of blood. The receptors originated from a man aged 30 to 45 in good health.

The chain uses TRBV7-9 and TRBJ1-2, with D perhaps matching TRBD1 (6 bases). Germline V gene data show CDR1 as SEHNR and CDR2 as FQNEAQ (reference sequence). The V end was cut by 0 bases, the J end by 8 bases, with 16 bases between. The CDR3 consists of 15 residues. The CDR3 DNA follows: TGTGCCAGCAGCTTAGCGACGGGGGCCTTGAGCGGCTACACCTTC. Amino acid sequence: CASSLATGALSGYTF.

The chain combines TRBV6-6 with TRBJ1-1; tentative D call: TRBD1 (6 bases). V was clipped by 0 bases and J by 3 bases, with 14 bases between them. Germline V gene data show CDR1 as MNHNY and CDR2 as SVGAGI (reference sequence). The length of the CDR3 is 16 residues. The CDR3 here is CASSYSKGKGDTEAFF. DNA for the CDR3: TGTGCCAGCAGTTACTCGAAGGGGAAGGGGGACACTGAAGCTTTCTTT.

This rearrangement joins TRBV6-5 to TRBJ1-4; a possible D gene is TRBD1 (6 bases). The CDR3 covers 16 residues. Germline V gene sequence: CDR1 MNHEY, CDR2 SVGAGI. V lost 2 bases and J lost 6, with 16 bases in between. The DNA of the CDR3 is TGTGCCAGCAGTTACCGCGGGGGGCATTCGGATGAAAAACTGTTTTTT. This translates into CASSYRGGHSDEKLFF.

This clonotype was counted a few times. This chain joins TRBV21-1 and TRBJ2-5. TRBV21-1 is shown as a pseudogene. CDR3 length equals 16 residues. The CDR3 DNA is TGTGCCAGCAGCAAAAGGAACCCCTTGATCCAAGAGACCCAGTACTTC. It is translated as CASSKRNPLIQETQYF.

This clonotype was seen a few times. This chain uses TRBV12-3 or TRBV12-4 with TRBJ2-1; D not resolved. There are 14 residues in the CDR3. Between the trimmed V and J ends, which lost 1 base and 2 bases, there was a span of 6 bases. DNA of the CDR3: TGTGCCAGCAGTTTAGTGGCCACCTACAATGAGCAGTTCTTC. The encoded protein is CASSLVATYNEQFF.

This clonotype has only a few counts. The V gene is TRBV27, the J gene TRBJ2-7; D is uncertain. This CDR3 spans 14 amino acids. The ends were cut back, 5 bases at V and 5 bases at J, with 16 bases in the middle. Germline values: CDR1 MNHEY, CDR2 SMNVEV (reference sequence). The CDR3 reads CASSLNSILHEQYF. The CDR3 DNA sequence: TGTGCCAGCAGTCTGAACAGCATCCTGCACGAGCAGTACTTC.

This rearrangement joins TRBV5-1 to TRBJ1-2, with D unclear. The V end lost 0 bases, the J end lost 6 bases, and 15 bases lay between the germline ends. CDR3 size: 15 residues. Germline V CDR1 and CDR2: SGHRS, YFSETQ. This CDR3 is CASSLEGRSVDGYTF. Here the CDR3 DNA reads TGCGCCAGCAGCTTGGAGGGCAGGTCCGTAGATGGCTACACCTTC.

The rearrangement links TRBV9 to TRBJ2-5; a possible D gene is TRBD2 (5 bases). The V and J ends lost 0 bases and 5 bases respectively, with 17 bases between them. This CDR3 has 16 amino acids. Germline V gene sequence: CDR1 SGDLS, CDR2 YYNGEE. In DNA form, the CDR3 reads TGTGCCAGCAGCGTAGGAACGGGCCCGGGGTCGGAGACCCAGTACTTC. Protein: CASSVGTGPGSETQYF.

The chain joins TRBV7-9 to TRBJ2-3; D is unresolved. Trimming left V 1 base short and J 6 bases short, with 11 bases between. Per germline, CDR1 SEHNR and CDR2 FQNEAQ (reference sequence). The length of the CDR3 is 14 residues. The DNA of the CDR3 is TGTGCCAGCAGCTTAGTAATAGGGTCGGATACGCAGTATTTT. Amino acid sequence: CASSLVIGSDTQYF.

CDR3 in amino acids: CASRRGYDSSNSPLHF. DNA for the CDR3: TGCGCCAGCAGGCGTGGGTACGACAGTTCGAATTCACCCCTCCACTTT. This chain uses TRBV5-1 with TRBJ1-6; perhaps TRBD1 as D (5 bases). Germline V lookup: CDR1 SGHRS, CDR2 YFSETQ. Trimming removed 5 bases at V and 7 bases at J, with 19 bases between. The CDR3 covers 16 residues.

This clonotype was seen ten or more times. At one of its ends the junction is not consistent with the germline gene, which may arise from a read error. The CDR3 coding sequence is TGCGCCAGCAGCTTAGCGGGGAGCTCCTACAATGAGCAGTTCTTC. This translates into CASSLAGSSYNEQFF. The genes are TRBV7-2 and TRBJ2-1; 8 nucleotides align to TRBD2. There are 15 residues in the CDR3. Germline assignment: CDR1 SGHTA and CDR2 FQGNSA.

This sequence joins TRBV20-1 and TRBJ1-5; TRBD1 is a possible D gene (5 bases). Germline CDR1 reads DFQATT; CDR2 reads SNEGSKA (reference sequence). V lost 1 base, J lost 4 bases, and 11 bases lay in between. The length of the CDR3 is 14 residues. This CDR3 reads CSARGWGRNQPQHF. In nucleotides, the CDR3 is TGCAGTGCTAGAGGATGGGGGAGAAATCAGCCCCAGCATTTT.

This clonotype was seen a single time. The chain joins TRBV6-1 to TRBJ2-7; the match to TRBD1 covers 8 bases. This CDR3 contains 14 residues. Germline lookup yields CDR1 MNHNS and CDR2 SASEGT. J was trimmed by 4 bases and V by 8 bases; bases with no gene match: 10. CDR3 loop: CASLVGQGGYEQYF. For the CDR3, the DNA is TGTGCCAGCTTAGTCGGACAGGGAGGTTACGAGCAGTACTTC.

The V gene is TRBV20-1, the J gene TRBJ2-1; 8 nucleotides align to TRBD2. J was trimmed by 4 bases and V by 3 bases; bases with no gene match: 20. Per germline, CDR1 DFQATT and CDR2 SNEGSKA (reference sequence). The CDR3 runs 19 residues. The CDR3 bases are TGCAGTGCTAGTTCCCTGGGGGTATCTGGCGGGGGGCAATACAATGAGCAGTTCTTC. Its protein is CSASSLGVSGGGQYNEQFF.

The chain links TRBV7-9 to TRBJ1-1; D is uncertain. This CDR3 region has 15 residues. The V end lost 4 bases, the J end lost 6 bases, and 18 bases lay between the germline ends. CDR1 and CDR2 (germline): SEHNR, FQNEAQ (reference sequence). The CDR3 loop is CASSSMPLRGAEAFF. In DNA form, the CDR3 reads TGTGCCAGCAGCTCAATGCCCCTACGGGGTGCTGAAGCTTTCTTT.

This clonotype was counted many times. This chain links TRBV28 with TRBJ2-7; D remains unclear. V was clipped by 4 bases and J by 6 bases, with 10 bases between them. There are 12 residues in the CDR3. Germline-derived CDR1 and CDR2 are MDHEN and SYDVKM. The CDR3 DNA is TGTGCCAGCAGTTCCTTCTACCCCGAGCAGTACTTC. This gives the protein CASSSFYPEQYF.

This clonotype was seen a few times. J is TRBJ1-2 and V is TRBV20-1; 7 positions agree with TRBD1. Germline values: CDR1 DFQATT, CDR2 SNEGSKA (reference sequence). The CDR3 spans 12 residues. J lost 8 bases, V lost 0 bases, and 3 bases had no gene match. The CDR3: CSARDQGDGYTF. The CDR3 DNA reads TGCAGTGCTAGAGATCAGGGGGACGGCTACACCTTC.

This clonotype was detected a few times. The chain combines TRBV4-3 with TRBJ2-1; D might be TRBD2 (6 bases). Trimming took 5 bases from V and 0 from J, leaving 14 bases between them. The CDR3 length is 16 residues. Germline-derived CDR1 and CDR2 are LGHNA and YSLEER. DNA of the CDR3: TGCGCCAGCAGCACCCTACACGGGAGCTCCTACAATGAGCAGTTCTTC. It yields the protein CASSTLHGSSYNEQFF.

J is TRBJ1-6 and V is TRBV25-1; no clear D. CDR3 length: 13 residues. Trimming cost V 1 base and J 14 bases, with 12 bases left between them. Germline CDR1 reads MGHDK; CDR2 reads SYGVNS. The chain's CDR3 is CASSESAGWTLHF. CDR3 nucleotide sequence: TGTGCCAGCAGTGAATCAGCAGGTTGGACCCTCCACTTT.

The chain carries TRBV7-2 and TRBJ2-7; D possibly matches TRBD1 or TRBD2 (5 bases each). The length of the CDR3 is 14 residues. V lost 3 bases and J lost 7, with 16 bases in between. CDR1 and CDR2 (germline): SGHTA, FQGNSA. The CDR3 here is CASSFRDRDGEQYF. The DNA of the CDR3 is TGTGCCAGCAGCTTCCGGGACCGTGATGGTGAGCAGTACTTC.

This clonotype came up a few times. V usage is TRBV4-3 and J usage is TRBJ2-5, with 10 bases that match TRBD2. V dropped 4 bases and J dropped 5; count of bases not matched to a gene: 7. The CDR3 spans 15 residues. Germline CDR1 and CDR2: LGHNA and YSLEER. The CDR3 loop is CASSRAGGTVETQYF. DNA of the CDR3: TGCGCCAGCAGCCGAGCGGGGGGGACTGTTGAGACCCAGTACTTC.

This clonotype turned up a few times. V and J are TRBV10-3 and TRBJ2-3, with a possible D match to TRBD2 (5 bases). Germline lookup yields CDR1 ENHRY and CDR2 SYGVKD. Trimming left V 6 bases short and J 5 bases short, with 18 bases between. CDR3 size: 15 residues. CDR3 protein: CAIRGSISRGDTQYF. In DNA form, the CDR3 reads TGTGCCATCAGGGGCTCAATCTCCCGGGGAGATACGCAGTATTTT.

This chain uses TRBV7-2 with TRBJ1-2; the D gene is possibly TRBD1 (5 bases). V lost 4 bases and J 4 bases, leaving 16 bases between the germline ends. The CDR3 has 15 amino acids. The germline CDR1 and CDR2 sequences are SGHTA and FQGNSA. CDR3 nucleotide sequence: TGTGCCAGCAGCTCGACAGTTCTTAGGGTCTATGGCTACACCTTC. Protein product: CASSSTVLRVYGYTF.

The V call is TRBV27, the J call TRBJ2-5; D is ambiguous. The CDR3 consists of 16 residues. The germline V and J ends were trimmed by 3 bases and 11 bases, with 25 bases remaining between them. Germline CDR1 MNHEY, CDR2 SMNVEV (reference sequence). CDR3 bases: TGTGCCAGCAGTTTTGTAAGACTCCCTCTCTACAATGAGCAGTACTTC. Its protein product is CASSFVRLPLYNEQYF.

This clonotype has just a few counts. This chain connects TRBV4-2 to TRBJ2-3; TRBD1 aligns across 9 bases. The CDR3 sequence is 14 residues long. Germline CDR1 LGHNA, CDR2 YNFKEQ. V trimming: 4 bases; J trimming: 6 bases; junction bases outside the gene matches: 5. The CDR3 region has the DNA TGTGCCAGCAGCCCCGGACAGGGGAAGGATACGCAGTATTTT. Translation: CASSPGQGKDTQYF.

This chain joins TRBV10-3 and TRBJ2-5; TRBD2 aligns across 9 bases. This CDR3 is built from 15 residues. Germline V gene lookup returns CDR1 ENHRY and CDR2 SYGVKD. Trimming took 6 bases from V and 2 from J; bases not matched to a gene: 7. The CDR3 DNA reads as TGTGCCATCAGGCCGAGCGGGGGGCATCAAGAGACCCAGTACTTC. It encodes CAIRPSGGHQETQYF.

There are a few counts of this clonotype. The chain is built from TRBV6-2 or TRBV6-3 and TRBJ2-5; D might be TRBD2 (5 bases). Deletions cut 6 bases from V and 1 base from J, with 12 bases between. CDR3 length equals 14 residues. Germline V lookup: CDR1 MNHEY, CDR2 SVGEGT. CDR3 sequence: CASRGGSSQETQYF. The CDR3 DNA sequence: TGTGCCAGCAGAGGAGGATCTAGCCAAGAGACCCAGTACTTC.

This chain connects TRBV15 to TRBJ2-3, with a weak D call TRBD2 (5 bases). The CDR3 spans 14 residues. CDR1 and CDR2 (germline): LNHNV, YYDKDF (reference sequence). Trimming shortened V by 0 bases and J by 1 base, and 5 bases separated the two germline ends. DNA of the CDR3: TGTGCCACCAGCAGAGAACTAGGCACAGATACGCAGTATTTT. Translated, it gives CATSRELGTDTQYF. The full variable domain, in which reference TRBV15 and TRBJ2-3 provide the parts outside the CDR3, is DAMVIQNPRYQVTQFGKPVTLSCSQTLNHNVMYWYQQKSSQAPKLLFHYYDKDFNNEADTPDNFQSRRPNTSFCFLDIRSPGLGDTAMYLCATSRELGTDTQYFGPGTRLTVL.

This clonotype showed up just a few times. V usage is TRBV12-3 or TRBV12-4 and J usage is TRBJ2-4; a weak D match, TRBD2 (7 bases). This CDR3 has 11 residues. The germline V and J ends were trimmed by 2 bases and 14 bases, with 10 bases remaining between them. CDR3 DNA: TGTGCCAGCAGTTTAAGGGGGGGGAAGTACTTC. This encodes CASSLRGGKYF.

This clonotype occurred many times. The rearrangement joins TRBV7-9 to TRBJ1-2; 9 bases align to TRBD1. The germline V gene has CDR1 SEHNR and CDR2 FQNEAQ (reference sequence). CDR3 length: 16 residues. The V segment lost 0 bases and the J segment 6 bases; nucleotides outside the gene matches: 8. The CDR3 region is CASSLAGDRVSNGYTF. Written as DNA, the CDR3 is TGTGCCAGCAGCTTAGCGGGGGACAGGGTCTCGAATGGCTACACCTTC.